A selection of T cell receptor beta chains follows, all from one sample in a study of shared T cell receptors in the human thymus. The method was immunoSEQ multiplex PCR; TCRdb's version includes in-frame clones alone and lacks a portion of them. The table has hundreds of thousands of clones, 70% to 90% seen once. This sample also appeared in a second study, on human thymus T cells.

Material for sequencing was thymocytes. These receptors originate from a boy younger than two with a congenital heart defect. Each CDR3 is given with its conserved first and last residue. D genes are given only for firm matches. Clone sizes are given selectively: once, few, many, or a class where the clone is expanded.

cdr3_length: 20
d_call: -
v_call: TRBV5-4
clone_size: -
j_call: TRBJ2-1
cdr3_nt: TGTGCCAGCAGCCTTGGGTCAGCGGACCCTCGCAAACTTTACTACAATGAGCAGTTCTTC
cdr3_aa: CASSLGSADPRKLYYNEQFF

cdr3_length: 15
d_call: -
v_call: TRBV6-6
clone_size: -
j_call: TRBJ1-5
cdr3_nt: TGTGCCAGCAGTTACGAAGGGGGTCCGAATCAGCCCCAGCATTTT
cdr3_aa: CASSYEGGPNQPQHF

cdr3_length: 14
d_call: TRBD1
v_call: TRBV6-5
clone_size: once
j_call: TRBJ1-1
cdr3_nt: TGTGCCAGCAGTTTATCCGACAGGGGGGCTGAAGCTTTCTTT
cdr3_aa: CASSLSDRGAEAFF

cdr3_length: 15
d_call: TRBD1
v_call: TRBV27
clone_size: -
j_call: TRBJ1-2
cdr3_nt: TGTGCCAGCAGTTTGGCCGGGACAGGGGAGCGGGGCTACACCTTC
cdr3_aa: CASSLAGTGERGYTF

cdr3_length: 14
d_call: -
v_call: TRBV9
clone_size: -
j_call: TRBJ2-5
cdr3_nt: TGTGCCAGCAGCGTAGGTACAGAACAAGAGACCCAGTACTTC
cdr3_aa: CASSVGTEQETQYF

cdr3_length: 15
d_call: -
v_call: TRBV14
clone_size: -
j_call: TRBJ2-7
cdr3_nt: TGTGCCAGCAGCCCCTCGGGGAACCTCTTCTACGAGCAGTACTTC
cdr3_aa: CASSPSGNLFYEQYF

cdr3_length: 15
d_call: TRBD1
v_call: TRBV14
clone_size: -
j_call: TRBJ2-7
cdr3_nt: TGTGCCAGCAGCCAAGCCACCGGGACAGGAGGTGAGCAGTACTTC
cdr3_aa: CASSQATGTGGEQYF

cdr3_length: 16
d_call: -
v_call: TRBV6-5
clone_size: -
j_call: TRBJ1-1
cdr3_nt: TGTGCCAGCAGTTACTCGGCTACAGGGTCGGGCACTGAAGCTTTCTTT
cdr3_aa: CASSYSATGSGTEAFF

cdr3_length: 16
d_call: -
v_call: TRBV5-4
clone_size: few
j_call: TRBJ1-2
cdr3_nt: TGTGCCAGCAGCTTACAGGACACGCGAAGAAGTTATGGCTACACCTTC
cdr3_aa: CASSLQDTRRSYGYTF

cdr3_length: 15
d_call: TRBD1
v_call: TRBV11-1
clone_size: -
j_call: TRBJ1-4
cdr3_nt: TGTGCCAGCAGCACAACTGGGACAGTAGCTGAAAAACTGTTTTTT
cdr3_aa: CASSTTGTVAEKLFF

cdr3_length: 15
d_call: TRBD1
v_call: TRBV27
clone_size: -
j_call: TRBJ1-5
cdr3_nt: TGTGCCAGCAGCCCGGGACAGGGGGGGAATCAGCCCCAGCATTTT
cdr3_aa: CASSPGQGGNQPQHF

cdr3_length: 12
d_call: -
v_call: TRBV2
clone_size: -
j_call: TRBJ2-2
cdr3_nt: TGTGCTAAAGCAGGGGGGACCGGGGAGCTGTTTTTT
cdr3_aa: CAKAGGTGELFF

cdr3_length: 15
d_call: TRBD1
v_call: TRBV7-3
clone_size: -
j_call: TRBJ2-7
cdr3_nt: TGTGCCAGCAGCCCAGGACAGGGCACCTCCTACGAGCAGTACTTC
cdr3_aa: CASSPGQGTSYEQYF

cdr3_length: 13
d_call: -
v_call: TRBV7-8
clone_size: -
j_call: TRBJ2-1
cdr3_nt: TGTGCCAGCAGCCCCCCCGGAGGCACTGAGCAGTTCTTC
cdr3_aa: CASSPPGGTEQFF

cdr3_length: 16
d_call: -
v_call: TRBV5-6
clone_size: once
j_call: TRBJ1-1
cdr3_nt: TGTGCCAGCAGCCCGGACCAGGGCCCCATGAACACTGAAGCTTTCTTT
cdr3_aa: CASSPDQGPMNTEAFF

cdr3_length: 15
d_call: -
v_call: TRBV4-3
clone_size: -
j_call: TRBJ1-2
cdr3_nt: TGCGCCAGCAGCCAAGACGGCAGGGAGGGGCATGGCTACACCTTC
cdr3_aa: CASSQDGREGHGYTF

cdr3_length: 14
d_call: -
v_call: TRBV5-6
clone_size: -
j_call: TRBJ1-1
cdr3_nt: TGTGCCAGCAGCTTGTCCAGGGCGAACACTGAAGCTTTCTTT
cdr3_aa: CASSLSRANTEAFF

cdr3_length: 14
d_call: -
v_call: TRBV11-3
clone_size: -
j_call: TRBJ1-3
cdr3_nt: TGTGCCAGCAGCTTAGAAGGGAGTGGAAACACCATATATTTT
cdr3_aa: CASSLEGSGNTIYF

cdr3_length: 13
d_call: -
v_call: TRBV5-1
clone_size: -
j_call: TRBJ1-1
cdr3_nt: TGCGCCAGCAGCTTGGTTAATCCCACTGAAGCTTTCTTT
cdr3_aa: CASSLVNPTEAFF

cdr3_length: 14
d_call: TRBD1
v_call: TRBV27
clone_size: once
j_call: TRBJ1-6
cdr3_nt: TGTGCCAGCAGGGGCGGACAGGGGTGTTCACCCCTCCACTTT
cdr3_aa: CASRGGQGCSPLHF

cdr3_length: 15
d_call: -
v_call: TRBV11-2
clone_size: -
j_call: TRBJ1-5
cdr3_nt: TGTGCCAGCAGCCCGCTCAGTTCTAGCAATCAGCCCCAGCATTTT
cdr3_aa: CASSPLSSSNQPQHF

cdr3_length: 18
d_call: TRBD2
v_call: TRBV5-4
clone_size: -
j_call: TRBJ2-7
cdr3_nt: TGTGCCAGCAGCAAGGGACTAGCGGGAGACGGGGCGAACTACGAGCAGTACTTC
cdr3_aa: CASSKGLAGDGANYEQYF

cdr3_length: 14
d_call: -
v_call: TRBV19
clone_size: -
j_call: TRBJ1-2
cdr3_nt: TGTGCCATCCACACGGGGGGGGGTAACTATGGCTACACCTTC
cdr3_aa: CAIHTGGGNYGYTF

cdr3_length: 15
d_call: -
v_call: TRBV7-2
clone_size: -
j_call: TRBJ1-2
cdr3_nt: TGTGCCAGCAGCTTAGAAGCGGTCAGAGCCTATGGCTACACCTTC
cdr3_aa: CASSLEAVRAYGYTF

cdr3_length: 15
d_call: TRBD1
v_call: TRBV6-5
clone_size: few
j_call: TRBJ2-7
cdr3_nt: TGTGCCAGCAGAGAGGGACAGGGGGAGTCCTACGAGCAGTACTTC
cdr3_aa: CASREGQGESYEQYF

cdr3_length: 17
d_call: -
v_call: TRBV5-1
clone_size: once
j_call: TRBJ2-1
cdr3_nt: TGCGCCAGCAGCTTGGCGACTGAAACTCAATCCTACAATGAGCAGTTCTTC
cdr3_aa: CASSLATETQSYNEQFF

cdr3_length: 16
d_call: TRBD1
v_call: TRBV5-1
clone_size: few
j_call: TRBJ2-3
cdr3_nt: TGCGCCAGTTCGCTTTACGGACAGGGGAGCACAGATACGCAGTATTTT
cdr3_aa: CASSLYGQGSTDTQYF

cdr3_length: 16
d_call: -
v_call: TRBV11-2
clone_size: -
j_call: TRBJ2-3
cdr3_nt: TGTGCCAGCAGCGAGGGGCGGGGTGAGCTGCCAGATACGCAGTATTTT
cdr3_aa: CASSEGRGELPDTQYF

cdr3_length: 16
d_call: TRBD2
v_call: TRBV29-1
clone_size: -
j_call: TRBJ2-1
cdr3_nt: TGCAGCGTTGAAGATTTTAAGGCGGGAGTAAACAATGAGCAGTTCTTC
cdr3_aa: CSVEDFKAGVNNEQFF